This T cell receptor (beta chain) is from a study of glioma-infiltrating T cells. Findings and limits, study-wide: Above-expected tissue-blood divergence occurred in all gliomas, most in low-grade ones.

There are a few counts of this clonotype. Antigen unknown. Amplification of TCR alpha and beta CDR3 regions from RNA used iRepertoire nested multiplex PCR. A single record per CDR3 protein comes from TCRdb applying MiXCR to the multiplex PCR reads. The repertoire holds over 80,000 distinct CDR3 sequences, with around 40% as singletons. Source material: glioma tissue, nonneoplastic brain tissue, or PBMCs (not recorded which). The sequence came from a human donor with low-grade glioma or glioblastoma, undergoing nonglioma brain surgery, or in good health (not recorded which).

The CDR3: CASSQAPRTSRPAPGANVLTF. CDR3 coding DNA: TGTGCCAGCAGCCAAGCCCCCCGTACCTCGAGGCCAGCACCTGGGGCCAACGTCCTGACTTTC. The genes are TRBV3-1 and TRBJ2-6; D is ambiguous. Per the germline V gene, CDR1 is LGHDT and CDR2 is YNNKEL (reference sequence). This CDR3 spans 21 amino acids. Trimming removed 1 base from V and 2 bases from J, with 24 bases in between.